The entry that follows covers one T cell receptor beta chain sequence. Looked up from germline, CDR1 is MDHEN and CDR2 is SYDVKM. The ends lost 2 bases at V and 5 bases at J; junction bases unmatched: 13. CDR3 length: 17 residues. The sample originates from a study of T cell changes during pregnancy in multiple sclerosis. Assay used: immunoSEQ multiplex PCR; TCRdb lists only in-frame clones, some missing. The table records under 40,000 clones, about 93% of them present only once. The clonotype originates from a female donor in good health, enrolled as a control in a pregnancy study. J is TRBJ2-7 and V is TRBV28; 9 bases are a match to TRBD2. The sample was CD4+ T cells from peripheral blood mononuclear cells, taken in the third trimester of pregnancy. As DNA, the CDR3 is TGTGCCAGCAGTTTAAGCGGGGGGAGGGACTTAGCCCACGAGCAGTACTTC. It codes for CASSLSGGRDLAHEQYF.